One sample yielded the 18 T cell receptor beta chains listed below, sequenced in a study of blood T cell repertoires in COVID-19. The table came from immunoSEQ multiplex PCR; TCRdb's copy has only in-frame clones and leaves some out. In the table there are 390,000 or so clones, about 83% of which are singletons. The sequencing input was PBMCs or T cells enriched from blood (not recorded which). The receptor set was obtained from a woman in her forties or fifties who had recovered from COVID-19.

The genes are TRBV6-2 or TRBV6-3 and TRBJ2-1, with 13 bases that match TRBD2. V trimming: 4 bases; J trimming: 5 bases; junction bases outside the gene matches: 8. The CDR3 runs 17 residues. Germline V gene lookup returns CDR1 MNHEY and CDR2 SVGEGT. CDR3 bases: TGTGCCAGCAGTTCAAGGACTAGCGGGGGAAACCACAATGAGCAGTTCTTC. It codes for CASSSRTSGGNHNEQFF.

This clone was seen once. The chain recombines TRBV30 with TRBJ2-1, with D possibly being TRBD1 (5 bases). V dropped 6 bases and J dropped 8 bases, with 17 bases sitting between them. The CDR3 has 13 residues. The germline V gene has CDR1 GTSNPN and CDR2 SVGIG (reference sequence). CDR3 loop: CACLGWGPDEQFF. In DNA form, the CDR3 reads TGTGCCTGTTTAGGCTGGGGCCCCGATGAGCAGTTCTTC.

The gene calls are TRBV15 and TRBJ2-5; TRBD2 matches at 14 bases. Germline assignment: CDR1 LNHNV and CDR2 YYDKDF (reference sequence). Germline trimming cut 6 bases from V and 5 bases from J; bases unmatched to any gene: 8. The CDR3 spans 16 residues. CDR3 residues: CATRQTSGGAWETQYF. CDR3 in DNA: TGTGCCACCAGACAGACTAGCGGGGGGGCGTGGGAGACCCAGTACTTC.

This chain connects TRBV5-1 to TRBJ2-7; possibly TRBD2 for D (5 bases). The V gene's germline CDR1 is SGHRS and CDR2 YFSETQ. V was clipped by 6 bases and J by 2 bases, with 9 bases between them. This CDR3 spans 12 amino acids. CDR3 sequence reads: CASMGAAYEQYF. The CDR3, as DNA: TGCGCCAGCATGGGAGCGGCCTACGAGCAGTACTTC.

This rearrangement joins TRBV12-3 or TRBV12-4 to TRBJ1-1, with unresolved D. CDR3 size: 12 residues. V shed 6 bases and J shed 1 base, with 6 bases lying between them. The CDR3 here is CASRSRNTEAFF. The CDR3 region has the DNA TGTGCCAGCAGGAGTAGGAACACTGAAGCTTTCTTT.

The rearrangement joins TRBV7-2 to TRBJ1-2; TRBD1 matches 7 bases. Per the germline V gene, CDR1 is SGHTA and CDR2 is FQGNSA. After removal of 3 bases from V and 7 bases from J, the junction contained 8 bases not matched to a gene. This CDR3 contains 14 residues. CDR3 sequence reads: CASSLDRPLSGYTF. The CDR3 nucleotides read TGTGCCAGCAGCTTGGACAGGCCGCTTAGTGGCTACACCTTC.

The chain has TRBV7-9 and TRBJ1-4, with D unclear. Deletions cut 5 bases from V and 0 bases from J, with 4 bases between. This CDR3 comprises 13 residues. Germline V gene data show CDR1 as SEHNR and CDR2 as FQNEAQ (reference sequence). CDR3 region: CASSPTTNEKLFF. Written as DNA, the CDR3 is TGTGCCAGCAGCCCAACAACTAATGAAAAACTGTTTTTT. Complete variable domain (other parts from reference TRBV7-9 and TRBJ1-4): DTGVSQNPRHKITKRGQNVTFRCDPISEHNRLYWYRQTLGQGPEFLTYFQNEAQLEKSRLLSDRFSAERPKGSFSTLEIQRTEQGDSAMYLCASSPTTNEKLFFGSGTQLSVL.

The genes are TRBV5-4 and TRBJ1-1; D call uncertain. V was cut by 2 bases and J by 8 bases, with 16 bases left in between. Germline V lookup: CDR1 SGHNT, CDR2 YYREEE (reference sequence). CDR3 length: 14 residues. The CDR3: CASSFRGENNEAFF. CDR3 DNA: TGTGCCAGCAGCTTCCGGGGAGAAAATAACGAAGCTTTCTTT.

The J gene is TRBJ2-5, the V gene TRBV6-5, with no clear D. This CDR3 comprises 11 residues. The V end was cut by 7 bases, the J end by 5 bases, with 8 bases between. Looked up from germline, CDR1 is MNHEY and CDR2 is SVGAGI. CDR3 sequence reads: CASTSVETQYF. CDR3 coding DNA: TGTGCCAGCACCTCTGTGGAGACCCAGTACTTC.

The gene calls are TRBV19 and TRBJ2-2; 9 bases are shared with TRBD2. CDR1 is LNHDA and CDR2 is SQIVND in the germline V gene (reference sequence). The CDR3 length is 16 residues. With 8 bases clipped from V and 5 bases from J, the junction kept 12 bases outside the gene matches. The CDR3 DNA follows: TGTGCCAGTCACCCCAGGTTCAGCGGGGGGACCGGGGAGCTGTTTTTT. This codes for CASHPRFSGGTGELFF.

The CDR3, as DNA: TGTGCCAGCAGCCATGGCCCGGGACAGGGCTTTAACTATGGCTACACCTTC. Protein sequence: CASSHGPGQGFNYGYTF. This chain joins TRBV14 and TRBJ1-2, with 9 bases identical to TRBD1. The junction had 9 bases not matched to a gene; V was cut back by 3 bases and J by 1 base. From germline, CDR1 is SGHDN and CDR2 FVKESK. CDR3 length equals 17 residues.

This clone was detected only once. J is TRBJ2-5 and V is TRBV27; 12 bases are a match to TRBD2. V lost 0 bases and J lost 2; bases outside the gene matches: 7. There are 18 residues in the CDR3. Germline lookup yields CDR1 MNHEY and CDR2 SMNVEV (reference sequence). CDR3 coding DNA: TGTGCCAGCAGTTTATCTGCCCGGCTAGCGGGGGGGCAAGAGACCCAGTACTTC. Encoded protein: CASSLSARLAGGQETQYF.

This clone was found once. J is TRBJ1-1 and V is TRBV28; 7 positions agree with TRBD1. Trimming removed 7 bases from V and 1 base from J; junction bases left unmatched: 6. The CDR3 extends over 14 amino acids. Germline-derived CDR1 and CDR2 are MDHEN and SYDVKM. The CDR3 coding sequence is TGTGCCAGCATAGTGGGACAGCCGAACACTGAAGCTTTCTTT. It translates to CASIVGQPNTEAFF. Together with reference TRBV28 and TRBJ1-1, the CDR3 gives the full variable domain: DVKVTQSSRYLVKRTGEKVFLECVQDMDHENMFWYRQDPGLGLRLIYFSYDVKMKEKGDIPEGYSVSREKKERFSLILESASTNQTSMYLCASIVGQPNTEAFFGQGTRLTVV.

The V and J genes are TRBV6-5 and TRBJ2-7, with TRBD1 identical over 9 bases. The V gene end was trimmed by 4 bases and the J gene end by 4 bases; junction bases not matched to a gene: 5. This CDR3 is built from 14 residues. CDR1 MNHEY and CDR2 SVGAGI come from the germline V gene. The CDR3 nucleotides are TGTGCCAGCAGTTTCGACAGGGGGAGGTACGAGCAGTACTTC. This codes for CASSFDRGRYEQYF.

This rearrangement joins TRBV6-1 to TRBJ2-2; 9 nucleotides line up with TRBD1. The CDR3 contains 15 residues. Trimming took 2 bases from V and 5 from J; bases not matched to a gene: 3. Looked up from germline, CDR1 is MNHNS and CDR2 is SASEGT. CDR3 residues: CASSERDRETGELFF. The CDR3 coding sequence is TGTGCCAGCAGTGAAAGGGACAGGGAAACCGGGGAGCTGTTTTTT.

The chain recombines TRBV7-8 with TRBJ1-4, with D tentatively TRBD1 (5 bases). Trimming left V 5 bases short and J 11 bases short, with 24 bases between. The CDR3 is 16 residues long. Germline CDR1 SGHVS, CDR2 FQNEAQ. The CDR3 sequence: CASSPPGGWANGKLFF. In DNA, the CDR3 is TGTGCCAGCAGCCCCCCCGGGGGGTGGGCGAATGGGAAACTGTTTTTT.

V and J are TRBV7-9 and TRBJ1-6, with D unclear. V was trimmed by 1 base and J by 7 bases, leaving 8 bases between them. The CDR3 runs to 14 residues. Germline lookup yields CDR1 SEHNR and CDR2 FQNEAQ (reference sequence). This CDR3 is CASSLGEVNSPLHF. CDR3 nucleotides: TGTGCCAGCAGCTTAGGGGAGGTGAATTCACCCCTCCACTTT.

The genes are TRBV11-2 and TRBJ2-1; 7 bases match TRBD1. In germline, CDR1 is SGHAT, CDR2 FQNNGV. The CDR3 is 18 amino acids. V lost 1 base and J lost 3; bases outside the gene matches: 12. The CDR3 bases are TGTGCCAGCAGCTTAGTGACCGGGTGGACAGGCCTCTACAATGAGCAGTTCTTC. As protein: CASSLVTGWTGLYNEQFF.